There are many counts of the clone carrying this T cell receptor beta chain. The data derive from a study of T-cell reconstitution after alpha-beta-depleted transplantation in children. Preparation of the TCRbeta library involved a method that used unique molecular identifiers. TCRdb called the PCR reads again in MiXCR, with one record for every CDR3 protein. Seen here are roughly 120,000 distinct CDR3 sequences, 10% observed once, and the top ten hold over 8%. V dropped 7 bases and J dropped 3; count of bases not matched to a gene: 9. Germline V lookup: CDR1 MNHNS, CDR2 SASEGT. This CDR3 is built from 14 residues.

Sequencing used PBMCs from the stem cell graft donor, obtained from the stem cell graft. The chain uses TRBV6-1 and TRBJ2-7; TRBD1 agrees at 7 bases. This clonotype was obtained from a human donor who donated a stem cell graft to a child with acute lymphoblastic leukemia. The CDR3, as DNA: TGTGCCAGCACAAGACAGGGATTGGACTACGAGCAGTACTTC. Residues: CASTRQGLDYEQYF.